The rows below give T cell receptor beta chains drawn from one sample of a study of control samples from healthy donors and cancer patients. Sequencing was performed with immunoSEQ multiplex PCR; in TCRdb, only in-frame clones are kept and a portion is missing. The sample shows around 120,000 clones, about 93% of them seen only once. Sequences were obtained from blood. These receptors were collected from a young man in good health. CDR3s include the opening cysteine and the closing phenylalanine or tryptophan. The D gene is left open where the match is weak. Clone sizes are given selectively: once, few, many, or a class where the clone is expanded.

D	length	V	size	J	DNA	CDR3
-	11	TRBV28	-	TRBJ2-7	TGTGCCAGCGGAAATTTCTACGAGCAGTACTTC	CASGNFYEQYF
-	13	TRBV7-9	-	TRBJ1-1	TGTGCCAGCAGCCGAAAGACAGAAGCTGAAGCTTTCTTT	CASSRKTEAEAFF
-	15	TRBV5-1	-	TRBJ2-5	TGCGCCAGCAGCTTGCGCGAAGGACTTTCGGAGACCCAGTACTTC	CASSLREGLSETQYF
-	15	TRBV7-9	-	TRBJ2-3	TGTGCCAGCAGCTGGAGGCCCCCACTCGCAGATACGCAGTATTTT	CASSWRPPLADTQYF
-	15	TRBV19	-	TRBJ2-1	TGTGCCAGTACGATACAATTTATGGAAATCGATGAGCAGTTCTTC	CASTIQFMEIDEQFF
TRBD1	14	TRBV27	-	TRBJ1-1	TGTGCCAGCAGTTTAGGGACAGCTAACACTGAAGCTTTCTTT	CASSLGTANTEAFF
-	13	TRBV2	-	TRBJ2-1	TGTGCCAGCGGGGGGAGGGGGGGCAATGAGCAGTTCTTC	CASGGRGGNEQFF
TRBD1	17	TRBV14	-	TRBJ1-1	TGTGCCAGCAGCCATTTAACAGGGGGCCCCCTCAACACTGAAGCTTTCTTT	CASSHLTGGPLNTEAFF
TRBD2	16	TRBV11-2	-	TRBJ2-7	TGTGCCAGCAGCTTAGGGGCGCGGGGGGGATCCTACGAGCAGTACTTC	CASSLGARGGSYEQYF
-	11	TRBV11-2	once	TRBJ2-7	TGTGCCAGCAGCTCGACCTACGAGCAGTACTTC	CASSSTYEQYF
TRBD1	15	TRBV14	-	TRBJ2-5	TGTGCCAGCAGCCACCGACAGGGGGCTCAGGAGACCCAGTACTTC	CASSHRQGAQETQYF
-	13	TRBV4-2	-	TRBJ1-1	TGTGCCAGCAGCTCACAGGGTGGAACTGAAGCTTTCTTT	CASSSQGGTEAFF
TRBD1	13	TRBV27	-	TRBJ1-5	TGTGCCAGCAGGGGGACAGGGAATCAGCCCCAGCATTTT	CASRGTGNQPQHF
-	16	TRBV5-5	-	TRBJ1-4	TGTGCCAGCAGCTCTGTCCAGGGGCCTGCTAATGAAAAACTGTTTTTT	CASSSVQGPANEKLFF
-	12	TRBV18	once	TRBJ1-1	TGTGCCAGCTCACCCGGGAGGACTGAAGCTTTCTTT	CASSPGRTEAFF
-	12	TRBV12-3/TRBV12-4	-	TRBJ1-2	TGTGCCAGCACCGACGAGGTTGGTGGCTACACCTTC	CASTDEVGGYTF
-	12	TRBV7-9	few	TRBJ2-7	TGTGCCAGCAGCTTAGTAGTCTACGAGCAGTACTTC	CASSLVVYEQYF
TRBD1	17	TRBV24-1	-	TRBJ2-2	TGTGCCACCAGTGATTTTGAGGACAGGGGAGGGGCCGGGGAGCTGTTTTTT	CATSDFEDRGGAGELFF
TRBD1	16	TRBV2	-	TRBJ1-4	TGTGCCAGCACGGGGACAGGGGACGAGGGTAATGAAAAACTGTTTTTT	CASTGTGDEGNEKLFF
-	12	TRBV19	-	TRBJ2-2	TGTGCCAGTAAGGTTGACACCGGGGAGCTGTTTTTT	CASKVDTGELFF
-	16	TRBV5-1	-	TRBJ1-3	TGCGCCAGCAGCTTCGGGCGGGGATTCTCTGGAAACACCATATATTTT	CASSFGRGFSGNTIYF
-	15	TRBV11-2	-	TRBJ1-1	TGTGCCAGCAGAAACCTCGACAGACTAAACACTGAAGCTTTCTTT	CASRNLDRLNTEAFF
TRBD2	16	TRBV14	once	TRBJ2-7	TGTGCCAGCAGCCAAGGTCTGCGGGGGGTCCTCTACGAGCAGTACTTC	CASSQGLRGVLYEQYF
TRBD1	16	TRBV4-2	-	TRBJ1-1	TGTGCCAGCAGCCAAGACCTGGGACAGATGAACACTGAAGCTTCCTTT	CASSQDLGQMNTEASF
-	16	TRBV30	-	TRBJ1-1	TGTGCCTGGAGTGTACTGGGTGGAGGGCTAGGCGCTGAAGCTTTCTTT	CAWSVLGGGLGAEAFF
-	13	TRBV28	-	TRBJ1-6	TGTGCCAGCAGTCCAGGGTTTAATTCACCCCTCCACTTT	CASSPGFNSPLHF
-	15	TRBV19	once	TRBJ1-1	TGTGCTTCCACTTGGGGGGATCGGATGAACACTGAAGCTTTCTTT	CASTWGDRMNTEAFF
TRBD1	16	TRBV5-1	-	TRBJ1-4	TGCGCCAGCAGCTCCGGGACAGGAGGCTATAATGAAAAACTGTTTTTT	CASSSGTGGYNEKLFF
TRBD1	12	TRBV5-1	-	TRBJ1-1	TGCGCCAGCAGCCCGGGACAGGGCGAAGCTTTCTTT	CASSPGQGEAFF
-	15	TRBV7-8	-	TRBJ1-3	TGTGCCAGCAGCTTAGTGGGGACCGACAGAAACACCATATATTTT	CASSLVGTDRNTIYF
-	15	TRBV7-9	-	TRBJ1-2	TGTGCCAGCAGCTCCCCCACACAGGGCCGGTATGGCTACACCTTC	CASSSPTQGRYGYTF
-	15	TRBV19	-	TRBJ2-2	TGTGCCAGTAGTCGCGACAGGTGGAACACCGGGGAGCTGTTTTTT	CASSRDRWNTGELFF
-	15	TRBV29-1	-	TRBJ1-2	TGCAGCGCCCAAGGGCGGGCTGAAGCTAACTATGGCTACACCTTC	CSAQGRAEANYGYTF
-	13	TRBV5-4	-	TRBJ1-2	TGTGCCAGCAGCGGGGGGACCGGGCGCGGCTACACCTTC	CASSGGTGRGYTF
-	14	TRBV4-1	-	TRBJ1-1	TGCGCCAGCAGCCAAGAAGACAGGAACACTGAAGCTTTCTTT	CASSQEDRNTEAFF
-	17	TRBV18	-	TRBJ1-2	TGTGCCAGCTCACCACCGGAGGTCGACAGGCTTACCTATGGCTACACCTTC	CASSPPEVDRLTYGYTF
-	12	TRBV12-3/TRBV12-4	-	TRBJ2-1	TGTGCCAGCAGCCTAACCCGGGTAGAGCAGTTCTTC	CASSLTRVEQFF
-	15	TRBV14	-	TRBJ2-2	TGTGCCAGCAGGCAGTACGGGGTCGAGGCCGGGGAGCTGTTTTTT	CASRQYGVEAGELFF
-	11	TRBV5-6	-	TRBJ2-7	TGTGCCAGCAGCCGAGTTTACGAGCAGTACTTC	CASSRVYEQYF
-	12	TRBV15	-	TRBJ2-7	TGTGCCACCAGCCCCCTAGGGGGAGACCAGCACTTC	CATSPLGGDQHF
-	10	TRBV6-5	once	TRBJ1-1	TGTGCCACGGGCGAGACTGAAGCTTTCTTT	CATGETEAFF
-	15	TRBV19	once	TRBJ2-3	TGTGCCAGTAGTACAGGGGCGGTAGGCACAGATACGCAGTATTTT	CASSTGAVGTDTQYF
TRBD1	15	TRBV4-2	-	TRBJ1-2	TGTGCCAGCAGCCAAGAGGGGGACAGAGACTATGGCTACACCTTC	CASSQEGDRDYGYTF
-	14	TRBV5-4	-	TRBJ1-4	TGTGCCAGCAGCTCGTGGGGGGCGCGAGAAAAACTGTTTTTT	CASSSWGAREKLFF
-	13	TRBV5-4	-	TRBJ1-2	TGTGCCAGCAGCCGGGCGGAGGGCGGGGGCTACACCTTC	CASSRAEGGGYTF
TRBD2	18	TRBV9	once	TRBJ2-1	TGTGCCAGCAGCCGCGGGGGGTTCGCCGGGGGAGCCTTTAATGAGCAGTTCTTC	CASSRGGFAGGAFNEQFF
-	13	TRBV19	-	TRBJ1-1	TGTGCCAGTAGTATTACAGAGGGTTTAGGAACTTTCTTT	CASSITEGLGTFF
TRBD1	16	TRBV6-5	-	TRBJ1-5	TGTGCCAGCAGTTCCCGGGGACAGAATAGCAATCAGCCCCAGCATTTT	CASSSRGQNSNQPQHF
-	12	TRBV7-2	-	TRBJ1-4	TGTGCCAGCAGCCCCCTGGGCGAAAAACTGTTTTTT	CASSPLGEKLFF
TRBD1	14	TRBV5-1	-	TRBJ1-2	TGCGCCAGCAGCTTGGAACAGGGGAACTATGGCTACACCTTC	CASSLEQGNYGYTF
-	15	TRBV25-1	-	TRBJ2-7	TGTGCCAGCAGTGATTCAAGGGCACCATCCTACGAGCAGTACTTC	CASSDSRAPSYEQYF
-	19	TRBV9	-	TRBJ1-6	TGTGCCAGCAGCCCCCGCGGGGGGTGGCAGAGCTCCTATAATTCACCCCTCCACTTT	CASSPRGGWQSSYNSPLHF
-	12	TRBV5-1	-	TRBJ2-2	TGCGCCAGCAGCTTGGGCGCAGGAGAGCTGTTTTTT	CASSLGAGELFF
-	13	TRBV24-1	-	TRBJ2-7	TGTGCCACCGGGGACTCCAATGCCTACGAGCAGTACTTC	CATGDSNAYEQYF
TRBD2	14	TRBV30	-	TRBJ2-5	TGTGCCTGGAGGCCTAGCGGCTCCGGGGAGACCCAGTACTTC	CAWRPSGSGETQYF